These T cell receptor beta chains were read from a single sample in a study of T cell changes during pregnancy in multiple sclerosis. Profiled with immunoSEQ multiplex PCR; TCRdb holds only in-frame clones, not every one. The table shows tens of thousands of clones, with roughly 92% occurring only once. Sequenced here: peripheral blood, sampled after pregnancy. All receptors derive from a female donor with multiple sclerosis, enrolled in a pregnancy study. CDR3s leave out the opening cysteine and the closing phenylalanine or tryptophan.

CDR3 protein	V gene	J gene
ASSFDRGGYNEQF	TRBV6-1	TRBJ2-1
ASSLSTVIGEAF	TRBV27	TRBJ1-1
ASSSSGTVSIEAF	TRBV7-2	TRBJ1-1
ASRAGVSNQPQH	TRBV6-1	TRBJ1-5
ASSSPEGTAYYGYT	TRBV11-2	TRBJ1-2
ASGPEQY	TRBV6-6	TRBJ2-7
ASRRQGQNTEAF	TRBV5-8	TRBJ1-1
ASSLYGDRTEQY	TRBV27	TRBJ2-7
ASSRGGGVFGTSEQF	TRBV14	TRBJ2-1
ASSRASGGNEQF	TRBV18	TRBJ2-1
ASSAGQTFGEQF	TRBV19	TRBJ2-1
ASSVEYGTEAF	TRBV9	TRBJ1-1
ASGGSYHNTEAF	TRBV6-5	TRBJ1-1
ASSVAGDRLSGNTEAF	TRBV9	TRBJ1-1
ASSFGEISYEQY	TRBV2	TRBJ2-7
ASSVGGFDTEAF	TRBV9	TRBJ1-1
ATSSLPGQGVNEQF	TRBV15	TRBJ2-1
ASSQGDDRGYGYT	TRBV14	TRBJ1-2
ASSQELQGYGLGNQPQH	TRBV4-1	TRBJ1-5
ASSFLAERTDTQY	TRBV11-2	TRBJ2-3
ASSLVPLAVAKNIQY	TRBV7-6	TRBJ2-4
ASTRGEKLF	TRBV23-1	TRBJ1-4
ATGQYQETQY	TRBV7-2	TRBJ2-5
ASSVTTPGRGGSDTQY	TRBV9	TRBJ2-3
AWSARDWTEAF	TRBV30	TRBJ1-1
ASSTYKTGDYGYT	TRBV19	TRBJ1-2
ASSPQGMNTEAF	TRBV7-9	TRBJ1-1
ASSLAAGTGDTQY	TRBV11-3	TRBJ2-3
ASSLYRDTEAF	TRBV5-5	TRBJ1-1
ASSPSGSTGELF	TRBV5-1	TRBJ2-2
ATPFYGLAGQGWEQY	TRBV10-1	TRBJ2-7
ASSLTQIYNEQF	TRBV5-1	TRBJ2-1
ASRLTGGGYGYT	TRBV6-5	TRBJ1-2
ASSLDVRDSSSGNTIY	TRBV11-2	TRBJ1-3
ASSRTSGVYEQY	TRBV6-1	TRBJ2-7
ASSPLDREAEQY	TRBV27	TRBJ2-7
ASSYSFTGGADEQY	TRBV6-5	TRBJ2-7
ASTEGAGGNTIY	TRBV5-1	TRBJ1-3
ASSLDSGTGYYGYT	TRBV28	TRBJ1-2
ASQSLGGQGAKQETQY	TRBV19	TRBJ2-5
ALRGVQETQY	TRBV30	TRBJ2-5
ASIPISGGNTGELF	TRBV19	TRBJ2-2
ASSFFGEAGNTIY	TRBV5-6	TRBJ1-3
ASSLEPRGAGEKLF	TRBV11-2	TRBJ1-4
ACPATSASPDTQY	TRBV30	TRBJ2-3
ASSERRDTQY	TRBV6-1	TRBJ2-3
SVEVRSSWEGLSPLGSNEQF	TRBV29-1	TRBJ2-1
ASSPTSGASTDTQY	TRBV7-7	TRBJ2-3
AISDGQGSYGYT	TRBV10-3	TRBJ1-2
ASSLPGGVGTQY	TRBV5-6	TRBJ2-3
SARRETQY	TRBV20-1	TRBJ2-5
ASSPPPGSTEAF	TRBV18	TRBJ1-1
ASSSGGQRNQPQH	TRBV4-2	TRBJ1-5
SVEPSGGEQQETQY	TRBV29-1	TRBJ2-5
ASGSGQPGGNEQF	TRBV12-5	TRBJ2-1
ASSWSMSGHSEQY	TRBV6-6	TRBJ2-7
ASSIGRGVLSETQY	TRBV19	TRBJ2-5
ASSQVYQGADTGELF	TRBV4-2	TRBJ2-2
ASSPRPGLAGLNNEQF	TRBV18	TRBJ2-1
ASSTFPGLAGGRFQETQY	TRBV7-3	TRBJ2-5